These T cell receptor beta chains were read from a single sample in a study of blood T cell repertoires in COVID-19. Profiled with immunoSEQ multiplex PCR; TCRdb holds only in-frame clones, not every one. The sample lists about 180,000 clones, 81% seen once, with about 11% in the top ten. The source material was peripheral blood. Receptors originate from a woman of 80 years or more with COVID-19, enrolled during active disease. The conserved cysteine and the conserved F or W are not part of the CDR3 here.

V: TRBV4-2
J: TRBJ2-1
CDR3: ASSQDRRARDEQF

V: TRBV7-2
J: TRBJ2-5
CDR3: ASSLMGGRSQETQY

V: TRBV6-4
J: TRBJ2-1
CDR3: ASSDSGGGYDEQF

V: TRBV7-9
J: TRBJ1-1
CDR3: ASSLFLRGNTEAF

V: TRBV3-1/TRBV3-2
J: TRBJ2-7
CDR3: ASSQGPSGSYEQY

V: TRBV2
J: TRBJ1-4
CDR3: ASSETGVKLF

V: TRBV7-2
J: TRBJ2-5
CDR3: ASSLAEYQETQY

V: TRBV2
J: TRBJ2-1
CDR3: ASSGTLAGYNEQF

V: TRBV9
J: TRBJ1-5
CDR3: ASSNGGNQPQH

V: TRBV7-9
J: TRBJ2-7
CDR3: ASSPRGTGVKHEQY

V: TRBV6-6
J: TRBJ2-3
CDR3: ASSYYWQGTDTQY

V: TRBV5-4
J: TRBJ2-1
CDR3: ASSRGLAGNEQF

V: TRBV28
J: TRBJ2-2
CDR3: ATQFGQLGAGELF

V: TRBV6-5
J: TRBJ1-1
CDR3: ASRGQENTEAF

V: TRBV6-5
J: TRBJ2-7
CDR3: ASSQTGHSYEQY

V: TRBV19
J: TRBJ1-2
CDR3: ASSMRQGDDGYT

V: TRBV19
J: TRBJ2-7
CDR3: ASSDPRVDSYEQY

V: TRBV5-4
J: TRBJ2-1
CDR3: ASSAWGQGLNEQF

V: TRBV5-5
J: TRBJ1-5
CDR3: ASSLAGTGGVSNQPQH

V: TRBV7-9
J: TRBJ1-5
CDR3: ASSSGGSWDQPQH

V: TRBV6-5
J: TRBJ1-1
CDR3: ASSWQGNTEAF

V: TRBV2
J: TRBJ1-1
CDR3: ASNGGVRNTEAF

V: TRBV11-2
J: TRBJ2-7
CDR3: ASSSGTGSEQY

V: TRBV4-1
J: TRBJ2-3
CDR3: ASSQRADTQY

V: TRBV12-5
J: TRBJ2-5
CDR3: ASGLGNRGGETQY

V: TRBV18
J: TRBJ1-3
CDR3: ASSPRDQGNTIY

V: TRBV5-6
J: TRBJ2-6
CDR3: ASSSLDRGVAGANVLT

V: TRBV7-9
J: TRBJ2-7
CDR3: ASSLAGLSYEQY

V: TRBV5-1
J: TRBJ2-3
CDR3: ASSRDRGRRPDTQY

V: TRBV6-1
J: TRBJ1-4
CDR3: ASSDLGGGEKLF

V: TRBV7-9
J: TRBJ2-2
CDR3: ASSLPTSGGALTGELF

V: TRBV27
J: TRBJ2-7
CDR3: ASSSTGHEQY

V: TRBV15
J: TRBJ1-1
CDR3: ATSRGAGGSRGNTEAF

V: TRBV5-6
J: TRBJ2-5
CDR3: ASSKWGSGEETQY

V: TRBV5-8
J: TRBJ1-3
CDR3: ASSKDSSSGNTIY

V: TRBV5-4
J: TRBJ1-1
CDR3: ASSLAGGVTEAF

V: TRBV19
J: TRBJ2-7
CDR3: ASSTNGGAEQY

V: TRBV3-1/TRBV3-2
J: TRBJ1-6
CDR3: ASSQGDRENSPLH

V: TRBV27
J: TRBJ2-7
CDR3: ASSLQYRQGRYEQY

V: TRBV27
J: TRBJ2-7
CDR3: ASSLSGAYEQY

V: TRBV6-1
J: TRBJ1-5
CDR3: ASSALTGYSNQPQH

V: TRBV5-1
J: TRBJ1-2
CDR3: ASSLWTGEGGYT

V: TRBV5-1
J: TRBJ1-4
CDR3: ASSSRTASNEKLF

V: TRBV27
J: TRBJ2-1
CDR3: ASSFPGNEQF

V: TRBV19
J: TRBJ1-2
CDR3: ASSPPGDRGNYGYT

V: TRBV5-4
J: TRBJ2-1
CDR3: ASSLGLAGGINEQF

V: TRBV27
J: TRBJ2-5
CDR3: ASSRAVQETQY

V: TRBV7-2
J: TRBJ2-1
CDR3: ASSSSGSGGYNEQF

V: TRBV11-3
J: TRBJ2-1
CDR3: ASSLGGGRAYNEQF

V: TRBV2
J: TRBJ1-1
CDR3: ASSEAGTVNTEAF

V: TRBV29-1
J: TRBJ2-3
CDR3: SVEDAMSDTQY

V: TRBV6-2/TRBV6-3
J: TRBJ2-3
CDR3: ASSRRWNTDTQY

V: TRBV19
J: TRBJ2-1
CDR3: ASSNGFIANEQF

V: TRBV28
J: TRBJ1-2
CDR3: ASRGQGGDEPNYGYT

V: TRBV5-5
J: TRBJ1-2
CDR3: ASSLVLGAPANYGYT

V: TRBV19
J: TRBJ2-1
CDR3: ASSISSGRSYNEQF

V: TRBV28
J: TRBJ2-2
CDR3: ASSRDRGFTGELF

V: TRBV5-1
J: TRBJ1-2
CDR3: ASSPWDRYGYT